Listed here is a single T cell receptor beta chain. The CDR3 has 14 residues. From germline, CDR1 is SEHNR and CDR2 FQNEAQ (reference sequence). V lost 0 bases and J lost 8, with 10 bases in between. The study recruited people aged about 18 to 89 years across roughly 25 US areas. The study assigned cohorts using participant-reported clinical history. Authors' processing steps: Scientists estimated how many nucleated cells there were by amplifying reference gene primers. Sequencing was performed with immunoSEQ multiplex PCR; in TCRdb, only in-frame clones are kept and a portion is missing. For V, J and clone size, that table is used; D and trimming come from the DNA. The sample yields approximately 330,000 clones, roughly 86% seen once. This entry belongs to a study of blood T cell repertoires in COVID-19. Study background: T cells, B-cell-depleted T cells, or PBMCs provided the cDNA or gDNA that served as material.

This chain connects TRBV7-9 to TRBJ1-4; tentative D call: TRBD1 (5 bases). This receptor was obtained from a woman younger than 45 who had recovered from COVID-19. What was sequenced was PBMCs or T cells enriched from blood (not recorded which). CDR3 DNA sequence: TGTGCCAGCAGCTTAGCAGGGGATGGCGAAAAACTGTTTTTT. Its translation is CASSLAGDGEKLFF.